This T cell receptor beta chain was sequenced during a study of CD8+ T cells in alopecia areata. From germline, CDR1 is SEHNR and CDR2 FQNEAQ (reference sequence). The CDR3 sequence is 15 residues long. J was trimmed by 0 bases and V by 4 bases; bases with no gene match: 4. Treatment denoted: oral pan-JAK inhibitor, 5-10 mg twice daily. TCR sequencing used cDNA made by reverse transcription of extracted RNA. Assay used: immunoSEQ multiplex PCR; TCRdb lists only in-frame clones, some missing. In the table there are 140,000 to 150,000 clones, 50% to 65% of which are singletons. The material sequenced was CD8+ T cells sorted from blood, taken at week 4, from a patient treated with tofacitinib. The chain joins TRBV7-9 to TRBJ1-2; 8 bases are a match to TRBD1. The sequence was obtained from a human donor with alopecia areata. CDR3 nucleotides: TGTGCCAGCAGCTCCCTGGACAGGGCTAACTATGGCTACACCTTC. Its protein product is CASSSLDRANYGYTF. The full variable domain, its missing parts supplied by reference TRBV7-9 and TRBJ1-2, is DTGVSQNPRHKITKRGQNVTFRCDPISEHNRLYWYRQTLGQGPEFLTYFQNEAQLEKSRLLSDRFSAERPKGSFSTLEIQRTEQGDSAMYLCASSSLDRANYGYTFGSGTRLTVV.